A single sample is the source of the 13 T cell receptor beta chains below, sequenced in a study of identical twins. TCRdb re-called the 5' RACE reads through MiXCR, storing one row per CDR3 protein. Of roughly 750,000 distinct CDR3 sequences in the sample, roughly 20% were seen once. This sample was shared with a second study, whose subject was T cells expressing NK-cell markers.

Sequencing used PBMCs. The receptors were sampled from a woman aged 18-29 years in good health.

This chain connects TRBV5-1 to TRBJ1-2; 9 bases map to TRBD1. This CDR3 has 17 residues. Germline V CDR1 and CDR2: SGHRS, YFSETQ. J gave up 8 bases and V 0 bases, and 14 bases lay outside the gene matches. The DNA of the CDR3 is TGCGCCAGCAGCTTGGTTGGGACAGGGACTTGGGCAAAAGGCTACACCTTC. Residues: CASSLVGTGTWAKGYTF.

This clonotype was seen ten or more times. The chain has TRBV11-3 and TRBJ2-7; D is possibly TRBD1 (6 bases). V lost 5 bases to trimming and J lost 3 bases, with 14 bases between them. The CDR3 length is 14 residues. The germline V gene encodes CDR1 SGHNT and CDR2 YENEEA. CDR3 sequence: CASSLPGQVYEQYF. The CDR3 coding sequence is TGTGCCAGCAGCCTCCCGGGACAAGTCTACGAGCAGTACTTC. The full variable domain, completed using reference TRBV11-3 and TRBJ2-7, is EAGVVQSPRYKIIEKKQPVAFWCNPISGHNTLYWYLQNLGQGPELLIRYENEEAVDDSQLPKDRFSAERLKGVDSTLKIQPAELGDSAVYLCASSLPGQVYEQYFGPGTRLTVT.

This chain links TRBV5-1 with TRBJ2-2, with TRBD2 as a possible D gene (5 bases). V dropped 5 bases and J dropped 6 bases, with 11 bases sitting between them. The CDR3 is 13 residues long. From germline, CDR1 is SGHRS and CDR2 YFSETQ. The CDR3 coding sequence is TGCGCCAGCAGAGAGGGTAGCGCCGGGGAGCTGTTTTTT. Translated: CASREGSAGELFF.

This clonotype was observed a few times. V and J are TRBV20-1 and TRBJ2-1; TRBD2 matches 7 bases. From germline, CDR1 is DFQATT and CDR2 SNEGSKA (reference sequence). CDR3 size: 13 residues. Trimming at V came to 0 bases and at J to 7 bases, leaving 3 bases not matched to a gene. The CDR3 reads CSARDIGGNEQFF. In DNA, the CDR3 is TGCAGTGCTAGAGATATCGGGGGGAATGAGCAGTTCTTC.

This clonotype was recorded many times. The CDR3 nucleotides read TGCGCCAGCAGCGGGGACGGGACGTATGGCTACACCTTC. Protein sequence: CASSGDGTYGYTF. The chain has TRBV5-1 and TRBJ1-2; possibly TRBD1 for D (5 bases). Trimming pared 4 bases from V and 5 bases from J, leaving 12 bases between. The CDR3 runs to 13 residues. The germline CDR1 and CDR2 sequences are SGHRS and YFSETQ. Full variable domain (remainder filled in from reference TRBV5-1 and TRBJ1-2): KAGVTQTPRYLIKTRGQQVTLSCSPISGHRSVSWYQQTPGQGLQFLFEYFSETQRNKGNFPGRFSGRQFSNSRSEMNVSTLELGDSALYLCASSGDGTYGYTFGSGTRLTVV.

The V and J genes are TRBV20-1 and TRBJ2-3; maybe TRBD2 (7 bases). CDR3 size: 15 residues. Germline V CDR1 and CDR2: DFQATT, SNEGSKA (reference sequence). The V and J ends lost 5 bases and 0 bases respectively, with 15 bases between them. CDR3 in DNA: TGCAGTGCTTTCCCAGGGGAGGGAAGCACAGATACGCAGTATTTT. Protein: CSAFPGEGSTDTQYF.

This clonotype was observed at least ten times. V is TRBV12-3 or TRBV12-4 and J is TRBJ1-2; no definite D call. This CDR3 region has 14 residues. The germline V and J ends were trimmed by 1 base and 6 bases, with 12 bases remaining between them. CDR3 loop: CASSLGRLFHGYTF. The CDR3 coding sequence is TGTGCCAGCAGTTTAGGCCGATTGTTTCATGGCTACACCTTC.

The chain uses TRBV12-3 or TRBV12-4 and TRBJ2-7, with a possible D match to TRBD2 (6 bases). The CDR3 length is 15 residues. Trimming pared 5 bases from V and 9 bases from J, leaving 23 bases between. CDR3 nucleotides: TGTGCCAGCAGTACGACGCGGGAAAGAACTTGGTTGCAGTACTTC. Residues: CASSTTRERTWLQYF.

There are a few counts of this clonotype. The chain couples TRBV20-1 to TRBJ2-1; TRBD2 matches at 12 bases. Trimming removed 4 bases from V and 2 bases from J; junction bases left unmatched: 9. The CDR3 length is 17 residues. Germline V lookup: CDR1 DFQATT, CDR2 SNEGSKA (reference sequence). The DNA for the CDR3 is TGCAGTGCTATGGCTAGCGGGGGGGCGGAAGCCTACAATGAGCAGTTCTTC. Its translation is CSAMASGGAEAYNEQFF.

The chain recombines TRBV7-2 with TRBJ2-7; D unresolved. V gave up 1 base and J gave up 2 bases, with 9 bases separating them. Germline V gene lookup returns CDR1 SGHTA and CDR2 FQGNSA. The CDR3 consists of 14 residues. CDR3: CASSLVAGPYEQYF. The CDR3 nucleotides are TGTGCCAGCAGCTTAGTGGCAGGTCCCTACGAGCAGTACTTC.

This clonotype was seen more than once but under ten times. The rearrangement links TRBV29-1 to TRBJ2-2, with unresolved D. Looked up from germline, CDR1 is SQVTM and CDR2 is ANQGSEA. Deletions cut 5 bases from V and 8 bases from J, with 6 bases between. CDR3 length equals 10 residues. The CDR3 region is CSVFVGELFF. As DNA, the CDR3 is TGCAGCGTTTTTGTGGGGGAGCTGTTTTTT.

This clonotype was seen only a few times. V usage is TRBV18 and J usage is TRBJ2-1; 11 bases are a match to TRBD2. Trimming cost V 2 bases and J 5 bases; bases outside gene matches: 8. CDR1 is KGHSH and CDR2 is LQKENI in the germline V gene. The CDR3 runs to 17 residues. CDR3 sequence reads: CASSPGLAGGVHNEQFF. The DNA for the CDR3 is TGTGCCAGCTCACCAGGCCTAGCGGGGGGTGTGCACAATGAGCAGTTCTTC.

Only a few counts were recorded for this clonotype. The chain uses TRBV5-1 and TRBJ2-1; 9 nucleotides line up with TRBD1. The trim removed 7 bases at V and 8 bases at J, leaving 16 bases unmatched. The length of the CDR3 is 16 residues. Germline V CDR1 and CDR2: SGHRS, YFSETQ. CDR3 coding DNA: TGCGCCAGCCTCCGTGGAGACAGGGGGTCCGGCGATGAGCAGTTCTTC. Translating gives CASLRGDRGSGDEQFF. The full variable domain, rest sourced from reference TRBV5-1 and TRBJ2-1, is KAGVTQTPRYLIKTRGQQVTLSCSPISGHRSVSWYQQTPGQGLQFLFEYFSETQRNKGNFPGRFSGRQFSNSRSEMNVSTLELGDSALYLCASLRGDRGSGDEQFFGPGTRLTVL.